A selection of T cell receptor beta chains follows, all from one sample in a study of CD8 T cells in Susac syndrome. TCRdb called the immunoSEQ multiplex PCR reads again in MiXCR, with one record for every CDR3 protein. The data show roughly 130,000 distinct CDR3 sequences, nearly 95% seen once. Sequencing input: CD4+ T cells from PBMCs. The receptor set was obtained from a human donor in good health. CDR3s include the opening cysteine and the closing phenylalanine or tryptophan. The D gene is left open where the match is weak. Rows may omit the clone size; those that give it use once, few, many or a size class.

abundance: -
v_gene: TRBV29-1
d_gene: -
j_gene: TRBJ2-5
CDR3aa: CSVEGHQQETQYF
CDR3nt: TGCAGCGTTGAAGGGCACCAGCAAGAGACCCAGTACTTC

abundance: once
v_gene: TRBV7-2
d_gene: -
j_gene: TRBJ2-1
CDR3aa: CASSLQGGYNEQFF
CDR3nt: TGTGCCAGCAGCCTTCAGGGGGGTTACAATGAGCAGTTCTTC

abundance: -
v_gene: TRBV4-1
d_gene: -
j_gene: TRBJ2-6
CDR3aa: CASSQGGAGVGGANVLTF
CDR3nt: TGCGCCAGCAGCCAAGGAGGGGCAGGGGTTGGCGGGGCCAACGTCCTGACTTTC

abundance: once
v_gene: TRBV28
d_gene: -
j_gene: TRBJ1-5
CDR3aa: CASSYLGPGGQPQHF
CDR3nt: TGTGCCAGCAGTTATCTAGGGCCGGGGGGTCAGCCCCAGCATTTT

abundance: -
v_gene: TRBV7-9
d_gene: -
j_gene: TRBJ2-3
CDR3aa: CASSLVQLSTDTQYF
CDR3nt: TGTGCCAGCAGCTTAGTACAGCTTAGCACAGATACGCAGTATTTT

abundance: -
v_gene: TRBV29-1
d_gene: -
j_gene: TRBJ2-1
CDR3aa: CSVDKAYNEQFF
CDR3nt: TGCAGCGTTGACAAGGCTTACAATGAGCAGTTCTTC

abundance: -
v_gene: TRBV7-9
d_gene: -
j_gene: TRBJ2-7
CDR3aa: CASSLDQGFYEQYF
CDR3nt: TGTGCCAGCAGCTTAGACCAGGGATTCTACGAGCAGTACTTC

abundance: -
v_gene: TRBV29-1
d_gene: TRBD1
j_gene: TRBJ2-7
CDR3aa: CSVVTTGGGFYEQYF
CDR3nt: TGCAGCGTCGTAACAACAGGGGGTGGCTTCTACGAGCAGTACTTC

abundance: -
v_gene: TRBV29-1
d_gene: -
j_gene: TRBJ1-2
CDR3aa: CSVEGGQMGYGYTF
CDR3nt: TGCAGCGTTGAAGGTGGCCAGATGGGCTATGGCTACACCTTC

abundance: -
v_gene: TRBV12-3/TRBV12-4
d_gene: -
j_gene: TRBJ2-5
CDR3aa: CASSLRAVRETQYF
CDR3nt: TGTGCCAGCAGTTTACGGGCAGTCCGGGAGACCCAGTACTTC

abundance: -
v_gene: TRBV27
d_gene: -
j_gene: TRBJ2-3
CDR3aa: CASRRGGTDTQYF
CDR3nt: TGTGCCAGCCGCAGGGGAGGTACAGATACGCAGTATTTT

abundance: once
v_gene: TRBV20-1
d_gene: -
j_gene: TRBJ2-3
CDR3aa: CSARFGGSTDTQYF
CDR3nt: TGCAGTGCTAGATTCGGAGGGAGCACAGATACGCAGTATTTT

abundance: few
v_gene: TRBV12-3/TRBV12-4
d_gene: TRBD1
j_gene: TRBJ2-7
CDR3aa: CASSPPGQSSYEQYF
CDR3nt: TGTGCCAGCAGTCCCCCGGGACAGAGCTCCTACGAGCAGTACTTC

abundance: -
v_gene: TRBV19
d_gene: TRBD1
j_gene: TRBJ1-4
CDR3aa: CASKTGYNEKLFF
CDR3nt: TGTGCCAGTAAGACAGGGTATAATGAAAAACTGTTTTTT

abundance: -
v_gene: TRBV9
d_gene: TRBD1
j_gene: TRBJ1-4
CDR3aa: CASSPSGQINEKLFF
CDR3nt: TGTGCCAGCAGCCCGTCGGGACAGATAAATGAAAAACTGTTTTTT